What follows are 17 T cell receptor beta chains derived from one specimen sequenced in a study of T cells after yellow fever vaccination. TCRdb reprocessed the 5' RACE reads via MiXCR and lists one record per CDR3 protein. The data hold fewer than 350,000 distinct CDR3 sequences, with approximately 3.8% observed a single time. The material was PBMCs, obtained on the day of the yellow fever booster vaccination. The receptors come from a man aged 18 to 35 who received the YFV17D yellow fever vaccine.

There are many counts of this clonotype. The rearrangement joins TRBV4-1 to TRBJ2-1, with TRBD2 matching over 8 bases. Trimming took 0 bases from V and 5 from J; bases not matched to a gene: 9. This CDR3 comprises 17 residues. Germline V lookup: CDR1 MGHRA, CDR2 YSYEKL. In nucleotides, the CDR3 is TGCGCCAGCAGCCAAGATGAAATGGCGGGGGGAAACAATGAGCAGTTCTTC. It specifies CASSQDEMAGGNNEQFF.

This clonotype occurred many times. The chain links TRBV7-9 to TRBJ1-2; D unclear. The germline V and J ends were trimmed by 5 bases and 1 base, with 11 bases remaining between them. Germline V lookup: CDR1 SEHNR, CDR2 FQNEAQ (reference sequence). This CDR3 has 14 amino acids. Here the CDR3 DNA reads TGTGCCAGCAGCCCGTCAGGCGGTAACTATGGCTACACCTTC. Residues: CASSPSGGNYGYTF.

This clonotype was observed at least ten times. V gene TRBV20-1 combines with J gene TRBJ2-2; 14 bases are shared with TRBD2. This CDR3 spans 15 amino acids. The V gene end was trimmed by 5 bases and the J gene end by 5 bases; junction bases not matched to a gene: 4. Germline CDR1 reads DFQATT; CDR2 reads SNEGSKA (reference sequence). CDR3 in amino acids: CSAGTSGGRTGELFF. CDR3 nucleotide sequence: TGCAGTGCTGGGACTAGCGGGGGTAGGACCGGGGAGCTGTTTTTT.

Ten or more counts support this clonotype. The chain links TRBV5-1 to TRBJ1-4; no clear D gene. Germline V gene lookup returns CDR1 SGHRS and CDR2 YFSETQ. The CDR3 length is 16 residues. With 0 bases removed from V and 8 bases from J, the gap between germline ends came to 17 bases. The CDR3, as DNA: TGCGCCAGCAGCTTGGAAACCCACCGTCTAGGGGAAAAACTGTTTTTT. Encoded protein: CASSLETHRLGEKLFF. Looking up the rest from reference TRBV5-1 and TRBJ1-4 gives the full variable domain: KAGVTQTPRYLIKTRGQQVTLSCSPISGHRSVSWYQQTPGQGLQFLFEYFSETQRNKGNFPGRFSGRQFSNSRSEMNVSTLELGDSALYLCASSLETHRLGEKLFFGSGTQLSVL.

The chain links TRBV7-2 to TRBJ1-2; D not certain. The CDR3 consists of 17 residues. The V and J ends lost 1 base and 2 bases respectively, with 17 bases between them. Germline assignment: CDR1 SGHTA and CDR2 FQGNSA. DNA for the CDR3: TGTGCCAGCAGCTTAGGGGCTTACAGCGGACTCAACTATGGCTACACCTTC. Translated: CASSLGAYSGLNYGYTF. Variable domain in full (rest from reference TRBV7-2 and TRBJ1-2): GAGVSQSPSNKVTEKGKDVELRCDPISGHTALYWYRQSLGQGLEFLIYFQGNSAPDKSGLPSDRFSAERTGGSVSTLTIQRTQQEDSAVYLCASSLGAYSGLNYGYTFGSGTRLTVV.

V gene TRBV6-5 combines with J gene TRBJ2-5, with TRBD1 as a possible D gene (5 bases). V was shortened by 2 bases and J by 2 bases, with 12 bases between the two germline ends. Per germline, CDR1 MNHEY and CDR2 SVGAGI. This CDR3 has 15 amino acids. Here the CDR3 DNA reads TGTGCCAGCAGTTACGGTCTTAGGGGTCAAGAGACCCAGTACTTC. It translates to CASSYGLRGQETQYF.

This chain connects TRBV4-2 to TRBJ2-5, with D uncertain. CDR1 is LGHNA, CDR2 YNFKEQ, per germline. The CDR3 contains 14 residues. V lost 3 bases and J lost 5, with 13 bases in between. CDR3 bases: TGTGCCAGCAGCCAGTCCGGCACGGCGGAGACCCAGTACTTC. As protein: CASSQSGTAETQYF.

The gene calls are TRBV5-1 and TRBJ2-5; 7 bases fit TRBD1. V lost 3 bases and J lost 3; bases outside the gene matches: 5. Looked up from germline, CDR1 is SGHRS and CDR2 is YFSETQ. This CDR3 is built from 14 residues. CDR3 DNA sequence: TGCGCCAGCAGCTCCCGGGACAGCGAAGAGACCCAGTACTTC. This codes for CASSSRDSEETQYF.

This clonotype was seen at least ten times. The rearrangement joins TRBV27 to TRBJ1-1; D call uncertain. CDR3 length: 14 amino acids. The V gene lost 4 bases and the J gene lost 1 base, with 10 bases spanning the gap. Germline V gene sequence: CDR1 MNHEY, CDR2 SMNVEV (reference sequence). The CDR3 region is CASSSPTKNTEAFF. The CDR3 nucleotides are TGTGCCAGCAGTTCCCCAACAAAGAACACTGAAGCTTTCTTT.

The sample holds many counts of this clonotype. V is TRBV10-3 and J is TRBJ2-1; 7 bases match TRBD2. The germline V gene has CDR1 ENHRY and CDR2 SYGVKD. The length of the CDR3 is 14 residues. Trimming took 1 base from V and 9 from J; bases not matched to a gene: 6. CDR3 residues: CAISEWRGFTEQFF. The CDR3 bases are TGTGCCATCAGTGAGTGGCGGGGGTTTACTGAGCAGTTCTTC.

This clonotype was counted at least ten times. The chain combines TRBV2 with TRBJ2-1, with 8 bases identical to TRBD1. Trimming cost V 4 bases and J 4 bases; bases outside gene matches: 6. Germline CDR1 SNHLY, CDR2 FYNNEI. This CDR3 is 15 amino acids long. CDR3 DNA sequence: TGTGCCAGCAGTGTGGACAGGGCGCTTTACAATGAGCAGTTCTTC. It specifies CASSVDRALYNEQFF.

This clonotype was seen ten or more times. This chain connects TRBV5-1 to TRBJ1-5; 7 nucleotides match TRBD1. The J segment lost 0 bases and the V segment lost 4 bases, leaving 1 base of the junction unmatched. This CDR3 contains 14 residues. From germline, CDR1 is SGHRS and CDR2 YFSETQ. DNA for the CDR3: TGCGCCAGCAGCACAGGGGATAGCAATCAGCCCCAGCATTTT. As protein: CASSTGDSNQPQHF. Combining the CDR3 with reference TRBV5-1 and TRBJ1-5 gives the whole variable domain KAGVTQTPRYLIKTRGQQVTLSCSPISGHRSVSWYQQTPGQGLQFLFEYFSETQRNKGNFPGRFSGRQFSNSRSEMNVSTLELGDSALYLCASSTGDSNQPQHFGDGTRLSIL.

This clonotype occurred many times. The V gene is TRBV4-1, the J gene TRBJ1-1; D remains unclear. The germline CDR1 and CDR2 sequences are MGHRA and YSYEKL. The germline V and J ends were trimmed by 1 base and 10 bases, with 13 bases remaining between them. The CDR3 consists of 13 residues. As DNA, the CDR3 is TGCGCCAGCAGCCAAGCGGTCGGCCCAAGAGCTTTCTTT. Protein: CASSQAVGPRAFF.

This clonotype has at least ten counts. This rearrangement joins TRBV5-4 to TRBJ2-5; 13 bases agree with TRBD2. V shed 3 bases, J shed 5 bases, and the junction held 10 bases outside the gene matches. Per germline, CDR1 SGHNT and CDR2 YYREEE (reference sequence). The CDR3 totals 17 residues. The CDR3 loop reads CASSSPTSGGAWETQYF. The CDR3 DNA follows: TGTGCCAGCAGCTCCCCTACTAGCGGGGGGGCCTGGGAGACCCAGTACTTC.

Concerning this clonotype itself: A much larger clone differs from this one at a single base, so this may be a read error. The chain combines TRBV6-2 or TRBV6-3 with TRBJ2-1; D not resolved. Germline CDR1 MNHEY, CDR2 SVGEGT. This CDR3 has 12 amino acids. The CDR3 bases are TGTGCCTGCAGTTACAGCCTGGGAGAGCAGTTCTTC. Translated, it gives CACSYSLGEQFF.

This clonotype was seen more than once but under ten times. The CDR3 DNA sequence: TGTGCCAGCAGTTACATCGAGAATTCACCCCTCCACTTT. Translated, it gives CASSYIENSPLHF. V gene TRBV6-6 combines with J gene TRBJ1-6; D unclear. Germline V gene data show CDR1 as MNHNY and CDR2 as SVGAGI (reference sequence). This CDR3 comprises 13 residues. Trimming left V 2 bases short and J 7 bases short, with 6 bases between.

This clonotype has at least ten counts. The rearrangement joins TRBV5-1 to TRBJ2-5; no reliable D call. CDR1 and CDR2 from the germline V gene are SGHRS and YFSETQ. The CDR3 runs 13 residues. V lost 1 base and J 2 bases, leaving 6 bases between the germline ends. Here the CDR3 DNA reads TGCGCCAGCAGCTTGACCAGACAAGAGACCCAGTACTTC. Its protein product is CASSLTRQETQYF.